Included here is one TCR beta chain sequence, with context. The sample contains more than one DNA sequence encoding this CDR3. Under the authors' procedure: Estimated nucleated cell counts came from reference gene primer amplification. Some clones are missing from TCRdb's copy, which holds only in-frame ones; the method was immunoSEQ multiplex PCR. Clone size and the V and J calls come from that table; the DNA yielded D and trimming. The table shows some 200,000 clones, with approximately 86% occurring only once. This specimen belongs to a study of blood T cell repertoires in COVID-19. Turning to the study itself: COVID-19 samples, acute and convalescent, were from the United States, Italy and Spain. T cells, B-cell-depleted T cells, or PBMCs supplied cDNA or gDNA.

Germline V gene sequence: CDR1 SGHNT, CDR2 YENEEA. The ends lost 1 base at V and 3 bases at J; junction bases unmatched: 0. This CDR3 region has 15 residues. Cohorts were based on clinical histories the participants reported. The chain has TRBV11-3 and TRBJ2-5; TRBD2 agrees at 12 bases. The receptor's source is a woman aged 25 to 39 who had recovered from COVID-19. What was sequenced was PBMCs or T cells enriched from blood (not recorded which). CDR3 DNA sequence: TGTGCCAGCAGCTTAGGACTAGCGGGGGAAGAGACCCAGTACTTC. Translating gives CASSLGLAGEETQYF.